This T cell receptor beta chain comes out of a study of OX40 agonist ivuxolimab in advanced cancers. The overall study: Age averaged 60 years (range 23 to 79), and less than 85% were male.

Study-level points and caveats: No antigen was identified for the clonally expanded peripheral T cells. Among T cells, CD8+ cells averaged more expanded clones than CD4+ cells.

Sequenced by immunoSEQ multiplex PCR; TCRdb stores in-frame clones only, minus some. The sample shows some 80,000 clones, 88% of them seen only once. Trimming cost V 0 bases and J 1 base, with 7 bases left between them. Germline V gene lookup returns CDR1 LNHNV and CDR2 YYDKDF (reference sequence). This CDR3 is 15 amino acids long. Samples were taken at baseline and on day 1 of cycles 4 and 7. A remark on this clone: What it binds is not known.

This chain uses TRBV15 with TRBJ2-1; no clear D. The TCR originated in an adult with an advanced solid tumor such as melanoma, head and neck, liver or kidney cancer. This sample comprised CD4+ or CD8+ T cells sorted from blood, obtained in a trial of the OX40 agonist ivuxolimab. CDR3 in amino acids: CATSRDRGSYNEQFF. In DNA form, the CDR3 reads TGTGCCACCAGCAGAGATCGTGGGTCCTACAATGAGCAGTTCTTC.